These 15 T cell receptor beta chains were sequenced from one sample in a study of blood T cells in healthy people across ages. With a J-beta primer mix and a sample-barcoded 5' primer, a second PCR ran about 7 to 11 cycles. TCRdb re-derived calls from the 5' RACE reads in MiXCR, one entry per CDR3 protein. The sample contains over 600,000 distinct CDR3 sequences, under 25% of which appear only once. The specimen was blood. The receptors originated from a man in his 70s in good health.

This clonotype was seen a few times. This chain links TRBV20-1 with TRBJ1-5; D possibly corresponds to TRBD1 (6 bases). With 0 bases removed from V and 3 bases from J, the gap between germline ends came to 9 bases. CDR1 is DFQATT, CDR2 SNEGSKA, per germline (reference sequence). The CDR3 covers 14 residues. CDR3 loop: CSARDNRANQPQHF. The CDR3 DNA is TGCAGTGCTAGAGACAACAGGGCCAATCAGCCCCAGCATTTT.

V and J are TRBV20-1 and TRBJ2-3; D might be TRBD1 or TRBD2, each matching 7 bases. CDR1 and CDR2 from the germline V gene are DFQATT and SNEGSKA (reference sequence). The CDR3 has 15 amino acids. CDR3 loop: CSVTGERGRTDTQYF. The CDR3 DNA reads as TGCAGCGTAACAGGGGAGCGGGGCCGCACAGATACGCAGTATTTT.

There are a few counts of this clonotype. The CDR3 DNA follows: TGTGCCTGGAGTGTACACCTTTCGGATACGCAGTATTTT. Protein: CAWSVHLSDTQYF. The rearrangement uses TRBV30 and TRBJ2-3; D gene unclear. Germline V gene data show CDR1 as GTSNPN and CDR2 as SVGIG (reference sequence). Trimming cost V 0 bases and J 6 bases, with 10 bases left between them. The CDR3 has 13 amino acids.

This clonotype has only a few counts. The chain couples TRBV4-1 to TRBJ2-5; D may match TRBD1 or TRBD2 (5 bases each). Germline CDR1 is MGHRA and CDR2 is YSYEKL. This CDR3 comprises 14 residues. V dropped 4 bases and J dropped 2 bases, with 11 bases sitting between them. CDR3: CASSRGTEQETQYF. CDR3 sequence (DNA): TGCGCCAGCAGCCGGGGGACGGAACAAGAGACCCAGTACTTC.

The gene calls are TRBV3-1 and TRBJ1-4; perhaps TRBD1 as D (5 bases). The CDR3 covers 17 residues. Germline V CDR1 and CDR2: LGHDT, YNNKEL (reference sequence). V was pared by 4 bases and J by 1 base, with 16 bases between. The CDR3 here is CASSLQGRVRTNEKLFF. The CDR3, as DNA: TGTGCCAGCAGCCTTCAGGGCAGGGTCAGAACTAATGAAAAACTGTTTTTT.

This clonotype has just one count. This chain connects TRBV6-5 to TRBJ2-5; 9 positions agree with TRBD2. CDR3 length: 15 residues. Germline V lookup: CDR1 MNHEY, CDR2 SVGAGI. The trim removed 4 bases at V and 2 bases at J, leaving 5 bases unmatched. The DNA of the CDR3 is TGTGCCAGCAGTTGGACTAGCGCGGAGCAAGAGACCCAGTACTTC. Translated: CASSWTSAEQETQYF.

This rearrangement joins TRBV7-9 to TRBJ1-4; D not certain. Trimming left V 5 bases short and J 5 bases short, with 12 bases between. Germline lookup yields CDR1 SEHNR and CDR2 FQNEAQ (reference sequence). CDR3 length: 14 residues. The CDR3 region has the DNA TGTGCCAGCAGCCGAAGGACGGAGAATGAAAAACTGTTTTTT. Encoded protein: CASSRRTENEKLFF.

V gene TRBV5-6 combines with J gene TRBJ2-1; TRBD2 aligns across 12 bases. CDR1 is SGHDT, CDR2 YYEEEE, per germline. Trimming took 4 bases from V and 7 from J; bases not matched to a gene: 9. This CDR3 is built from 16 residues. CDR3 sequence (DNA): TGTGCCAGCAGCCCCCGGACTAGCGGGACGAGGAATGAGCAGTTCTTC. Translating it yields CASSPRTSGTRNEQFF. Full variable domain (rest looked up from reference TRBV5-6 and TRBJ2-1): DAGVTQSPTHLIKTRGQQVTLRCSPKSGHDTVSWYQQALGQGPQFIFQYYEEEERQRGNFPDRFSGHQFPNYSSELNVNALLLGDSALYLCASSPRTSGTRNEQFFGPGTRLTVL.

The chain carries TRBV4-3 and TRBJ2-3, with D possibly matching TRBD2 (6 bases). The CDR3 is 13 amino acids. Germline V gene data show CDR1 as LGHNA and CDR2 as YSLEER. V lost 4 bases and J 4 bases, leaving 9 bases between the germline ends. The chain's CDR3 is CASSPPGADTQYF. The CDR3 DNA reads as TGCGCCAGCAGCCCACCGGGAGCAGATACGCAGTATTTT.

The chain uses TRBV6-6 and TRBJ1-4; TRBD1 matches 12 bases. With V trimmed by 4 bases and J by 7 bases, 1 base remained unmatched. Per the germline V gene, CDR1 is MNHNY and CDR2 is SVGAGI (reference sequence). This CDR3 spans 14 amino acids. CDR3: CASSLGQGAEKLFF. The CDR3 DNA follows: TGTGCCAGCAGTTTGGGACAGGGGGCTGAAAAACTGTTTTTT.

This clonotype was seen a handful of times. V and J are TRBV7-2 and TRBJ2-1; TRBD2 is a possible D gene (6 bases). The germline V gene encodes CDR1 SGHTA and CDR2 FQGNSA. Trimming removed 2 bases from V and 8 bases from J, with 16 bases in between. The CDR3 totals 15 residues. The DNA of the CDR3 is TGTGCCAGCAGCTTATGGGACCGGGGAGGTGATGAGCAGTTCTTC. Amino acids: CASSLWDRGGDEQFF. Full variable domain (missing parts from reference TRBV7-2 and TRBJ2-1): GAGVSQSPSNKVTEKGKDVELRCDPISGHTALYWYRQSLGQGLEFLIYFQGNSAPDKSGLPSDRFSAERTGGSVSTLTIQRTQQEDSAVYLCASSLWDRGGDEQFFGPGTRLTVL.

This clonotype was seen more than once but under ten times. The junction and the germline gene differ at one end; a read error may be behind it. This chain links TRBV7-2 with TRBJ2-7, with 7 bases identical to TRBD1. CDR1 and CDR2 (germline): SGHTA, FQGNSA. The CDR3 length is 14 residues. The CDR3 spells CASSRTGALCEQYF. In DNA, the CDR3 is TGCGCCAGCAGCCGAACAGGGGCGCTCTGCGAGCAGTACTTC.

This clonotype was seen repeatedly, ten times or more. One end of the junction does not line up with germline, which may come from a read error. The J gene is TRBJ2-5, the V gene TRBV5-1; TRBD2 aligns across 11 bases. The length of the CDR3 is 15 residues. From germline, CDR1 is SGHRS and CDR2 YFSETQ. CDR3 sequence (DNA): TGTGCCAGCAGCTTAGGGACTAGCGGACAAGAGACCCAGTACTTC. Translating gives CASSLGTSGQETQYF.

J is TRBJ2-5 and V is TRBV9, with 15 bases that match TRBD2. TRBJ2-1 explains the end of the DNA better; the J call may be wrong. In germline, CDR1 is SGDLS, CDR2 YYNGEE. CDR3 size: 18 residues. Here the CDR3 reads CASSGSSGLAGGFDEQFF. The CDR3 nucleotides are TGTGCCAGCAGCGGGTCGTCCGGACTAGCGGGAGGGTTTGATGAGCAGTTCTTC.

This clonotype showed up just a few times. J is TRBJ2-1 and V is TRBV6-5; no firm D call. Near its end, the DNA agrees better with TRBJ2-5, so the J call may be wrong. This CDR3 region has 14 residues. Germline V gene lookup returns CDR1 MNHEY and CDR2 SVGAGI. As DNA, the CDR3 is TGTGCCAGCAGCCTGGGATTATTCTCGGAGACCCAGTACTTC. Amino acids: CASSLGLFSETQYF.